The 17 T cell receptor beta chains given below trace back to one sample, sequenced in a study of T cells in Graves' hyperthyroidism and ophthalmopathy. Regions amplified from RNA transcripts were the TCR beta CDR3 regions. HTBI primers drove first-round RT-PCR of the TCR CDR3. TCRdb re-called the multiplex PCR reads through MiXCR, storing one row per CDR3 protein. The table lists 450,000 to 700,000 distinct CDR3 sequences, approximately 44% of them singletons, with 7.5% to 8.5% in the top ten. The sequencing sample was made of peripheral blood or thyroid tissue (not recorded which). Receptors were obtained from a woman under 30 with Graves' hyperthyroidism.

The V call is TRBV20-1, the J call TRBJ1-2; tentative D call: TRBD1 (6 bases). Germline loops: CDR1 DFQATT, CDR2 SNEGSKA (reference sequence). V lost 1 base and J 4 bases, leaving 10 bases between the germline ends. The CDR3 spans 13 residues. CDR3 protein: CSARGRGAYGYTF. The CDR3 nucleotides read TGCAGTGCTAGAGGCAGGGGCGCCTATGGCTACACCTTC.

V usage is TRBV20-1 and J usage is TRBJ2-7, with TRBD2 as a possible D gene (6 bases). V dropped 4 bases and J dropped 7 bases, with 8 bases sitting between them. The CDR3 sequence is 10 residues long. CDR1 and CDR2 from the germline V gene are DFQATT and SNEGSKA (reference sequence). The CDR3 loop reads CSAISGEQYF. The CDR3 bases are TGCAGTGCTATTAGCGGAGAGCAGTACTTC.

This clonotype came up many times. The CDR3: CSAGPGLSSYEQYF. CDR3 coding DNA: TGCAGTGCTGGACCGGGACTCAGCTCCTACGAGCAGTACTTC. The chain uses TRBV20-1 and TRBJ2-7, with a tentative D call TRBD2 (6 bases). CDR3 length equals 14 residues. Per germline, CDR1 DFQATT and CDR2 SNEGSKA (reference sequence). V gave up 5 bases and J gave up 0 bases, with 14 bases separating them.

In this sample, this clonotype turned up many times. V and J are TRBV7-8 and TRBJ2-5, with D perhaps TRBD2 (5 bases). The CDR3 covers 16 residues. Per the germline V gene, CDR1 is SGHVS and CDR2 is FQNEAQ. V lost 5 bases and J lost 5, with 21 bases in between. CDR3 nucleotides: TGTGCCAGCAGCATGCGCGGGTCCGCGATGGGGGAGACCCAGTACTTC. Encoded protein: CASSMRGSAMGETQYF.

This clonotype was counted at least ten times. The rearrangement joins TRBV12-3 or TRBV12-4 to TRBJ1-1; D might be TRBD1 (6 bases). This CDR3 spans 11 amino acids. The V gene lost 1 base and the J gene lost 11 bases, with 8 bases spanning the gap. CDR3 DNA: TGTGCCAGCAGTTTAGACAGGGCGGCTTTCTTT. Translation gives CASSLDRAAFF.

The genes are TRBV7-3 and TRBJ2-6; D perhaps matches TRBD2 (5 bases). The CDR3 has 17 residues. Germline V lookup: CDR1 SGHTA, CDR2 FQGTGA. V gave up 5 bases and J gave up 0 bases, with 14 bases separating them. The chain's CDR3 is CASSPIREASGANVLTF. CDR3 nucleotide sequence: TGTGCCAGCAGCCCTATCCGGGAAGCCTCTGGGGCCAACGTCCTGACTTTC.

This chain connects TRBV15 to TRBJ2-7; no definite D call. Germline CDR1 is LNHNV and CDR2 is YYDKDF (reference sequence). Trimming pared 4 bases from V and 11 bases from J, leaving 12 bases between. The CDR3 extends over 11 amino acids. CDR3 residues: CATSTAEAEYF. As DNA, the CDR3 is TGTGCCACCAGCACTGCGGAAGCCGAGTACTTC.

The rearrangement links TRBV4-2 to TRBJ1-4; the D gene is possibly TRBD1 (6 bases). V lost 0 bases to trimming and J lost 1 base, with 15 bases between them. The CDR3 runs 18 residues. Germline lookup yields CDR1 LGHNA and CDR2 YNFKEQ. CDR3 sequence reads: CASSQDAGAIITNEKLFF. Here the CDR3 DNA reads TGTGCCAGCAGCCAAGATGCGGGGGCGATAATAACTAATGAAAAACTGTTTTTT.

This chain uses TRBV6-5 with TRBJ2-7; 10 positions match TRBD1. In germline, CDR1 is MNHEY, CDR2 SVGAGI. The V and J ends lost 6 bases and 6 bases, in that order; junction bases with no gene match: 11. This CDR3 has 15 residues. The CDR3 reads CASRGQGVGTAEQYF. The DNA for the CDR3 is TGTGCCAGCAGAGGACAGGGGGTCGGGACGGCCGAGCAGTACTTC.

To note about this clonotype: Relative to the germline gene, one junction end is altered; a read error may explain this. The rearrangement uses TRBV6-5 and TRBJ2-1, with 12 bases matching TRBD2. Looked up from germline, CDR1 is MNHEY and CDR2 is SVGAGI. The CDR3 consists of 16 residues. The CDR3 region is CASSLLAGGSYNEQSF. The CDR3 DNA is TGTGCCAGCAGTCTACTAGCGGGAGGCTCCTACAATGAGCAGTCCTTC.

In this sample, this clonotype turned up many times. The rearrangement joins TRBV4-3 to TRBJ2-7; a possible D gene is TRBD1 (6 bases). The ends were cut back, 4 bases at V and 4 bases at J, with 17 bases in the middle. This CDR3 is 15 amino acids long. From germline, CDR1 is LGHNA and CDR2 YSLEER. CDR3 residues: CASSPEDSWMYEQYF. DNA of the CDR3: TGCGCCAGCAGCCCCGAGGACAGTTGGATGTACGAGCAGTACTTC.

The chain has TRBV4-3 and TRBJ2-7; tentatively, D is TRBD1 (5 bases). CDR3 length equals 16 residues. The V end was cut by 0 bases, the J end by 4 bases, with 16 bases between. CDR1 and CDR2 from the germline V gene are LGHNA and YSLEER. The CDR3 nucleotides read TGCGCCAGCAGCCAAGAGGCTACCCGTGGGGCGTACGAGCAGTACTTC. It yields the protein CASSQEATRGAYEQYF.

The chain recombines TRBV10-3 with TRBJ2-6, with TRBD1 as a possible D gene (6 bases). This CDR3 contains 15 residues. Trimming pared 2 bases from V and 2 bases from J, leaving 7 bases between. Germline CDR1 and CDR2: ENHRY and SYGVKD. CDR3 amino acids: CAISEEGAGANVLTF. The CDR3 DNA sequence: TGTGCCATCAGTGAGGAGGGGGCTGGGGCCAACGTCCTGACTTTC.

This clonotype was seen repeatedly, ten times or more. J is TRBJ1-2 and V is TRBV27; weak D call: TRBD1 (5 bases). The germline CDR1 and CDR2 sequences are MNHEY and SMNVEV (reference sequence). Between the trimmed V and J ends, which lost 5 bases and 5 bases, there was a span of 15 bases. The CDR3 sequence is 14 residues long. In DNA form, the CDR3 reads TGTGCCAGCAGTCTCCAGGGCTTTGATTATGGCTACACCTTC. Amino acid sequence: CASSLQGFDYGYTF.

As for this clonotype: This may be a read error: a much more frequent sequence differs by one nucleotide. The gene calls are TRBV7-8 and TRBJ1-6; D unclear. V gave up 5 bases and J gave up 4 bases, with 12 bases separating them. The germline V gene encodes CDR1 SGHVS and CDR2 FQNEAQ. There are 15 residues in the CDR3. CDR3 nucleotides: TGTGCCAGCAGCCAACTCGGACGGTATAATTCACCCCTCCACTTT. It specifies CASSQLGRYNSPLHF.

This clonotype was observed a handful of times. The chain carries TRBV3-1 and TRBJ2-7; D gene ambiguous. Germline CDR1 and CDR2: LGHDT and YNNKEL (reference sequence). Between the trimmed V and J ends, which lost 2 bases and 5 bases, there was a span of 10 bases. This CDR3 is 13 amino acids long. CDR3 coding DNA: TGTGCCAGCAGCCAACCACTTTTCAACGAGCAGTACTTC. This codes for CASSQPLFNEQYF.

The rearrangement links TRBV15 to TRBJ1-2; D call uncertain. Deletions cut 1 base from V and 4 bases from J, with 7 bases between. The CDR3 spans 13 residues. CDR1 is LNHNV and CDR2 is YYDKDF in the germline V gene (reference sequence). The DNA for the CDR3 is TGTGCCACCAGCAGAGCGGGCAGCTATGGCTACACCTTC. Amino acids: CATSRAGSYGYTF.